This T cell receptor (beta chain) appears in the sequencing data of a study of blood T cell repertoires in COVID-19. As for the study in general: Collection of acute and convalescent COVID-19 samples took place in the United States, Italy and Spain. T cells, B-cell-depleted T cells, or PBMCs provided the cDNA or gDNA that served as material.

In the original analysis: Researchers report that nucleated cell counts were estimated from reference gene primer amplification. Produced via immunoSEQ multiplex PCR; TCRdb's table is partial and in-frame only. The V and J calls and the clone size are those of that table, but D and trimming were determined from the DNA. The sample includes 260,000 or so clones, roughly 90% of them seen just once. V shed 0 bases and J 11 bases; nucleotides not matched to a gene: 2. This CDR3 contains 11 residues. Looked up from germline, CDR1 is DFQATT and CDR2 is SNEGSKA (reference sequence). This clonotype was sampled from a human donor in a cohort sampled during active COVID-19. This chain links TRBV20-1 with TRBJ1-1, with 8 bases fitting TRBD1. Sequenced input: peripheral blood. The DNA for the CDR3 is TGCAGTGCTAGAGATCACAGGGGGGCTTTCTTT. Residues: CSARDHRGAFF.